This is a list of T cell receptor beta chains from one sample in a study of shared clonotypes between healthy human individuals. The method was immunoSEQ multiplex PCR; TCRdb's version includes in-frame clones alone and lacks a portion of them. The sample comprises some 2 million clones, 90% to 95% of which are singletons, and about 0.13% rests with the top ten. Sequencing used naive CD4+ T cells sorted from blood. These receptor sequences come from a man in his late teens or twenties in good health. Each CDR3 is given with its conserved first and last residue. D genes are given only for firm matches. Clone sizes are given selectively: once, few, many, or a class where the clone is expanded.

V gene	CDR3 length	J gene	clone size	D gene	CDR3 DNA	CDR3 protein
TRBV2	15	TRBJ1-2	.	.	TGTGCCAGCAGTGAATTCGGGGTGCGGAACTATGGCTACACCTTC	CASSEFGVRNYGYTF
TRBV10-3	12	TRBJ2-7	once	.	TGTGCCATCTCCCAAGGGTCCTACGAGCAGTACTTC	CAISQGSYEQYF
TRBV28	15	TRBJ2-5	.	TRBD2	TGTGCCAGCAACCGCGGGGGATTAAGTCAAGAGACCCAGTACTTC	CASNRGGLSQETQYF
TRBV7-9	16	TRBJ2-7	few	TRBD2	TGTGCCAGCAGCTTAAACCTAGCGGGAGGAACGGACGAGCAGTACTTC	CASSLNLAGGTDEQYF
TRBV7-2	14	TRBJ2-7	.	TRBD2	TGTGCCAGCAGCCCACTAGCGGGGTACTACGAGCAGTACTTC	CASSPLAGYYEQYF
TRBV28	12	TRBJ2-7	.	.	TGTGCCAGCAGTAAGATCTCCTACGAGCAGTACTTC	CASSKISYEQYF
TRBV6-5	16	TRBJ2-2	.	.	TGTGCCAGCAGTTACTCGGCAGGGATGTTGGCCGGGGAGCTGTTTTTT	CASSYSAGMLAGELFF
TRBV6-5	16	TRBJ2-3	.	.	TGTGCCAGCAGTTACCTGGGGGGCCCTAGCACAGATACGCAGTATTTT	CASSYLGGPSTDTQYF
TRBV2	13	TRBJ1-1	.	TRBD1	TGTGCCAGCAGTGTGGGACAGTCTACTGAAGCTTTCTTT	CASSVGQSTEAFF
TRBV7-9	18	TRBJ1-1	.	.	TGTGCCAGCAGCCGGACTAAGATACCGTGGGTGATGGACACTGAAGCTTTCTTT	CASSRTKIPWVMDTEAFF
TRBV13	16	TRBJ2-2	.	.	TGTGCCAGCAGCTTAGCGTGGCCGCTGTACACCGGGGAGCTGTTTTTT	CASSLAWPLYTGELFF
TRBV9	12	TRBJ1-2	once	.	TGTGCCAGCAGCGCCCTCGGGGGAGGCTACACCTTC	CASSALGGGYTF
TRBV4-3	16	TRBJ2-7	.	.	TGCGCCAGCAGCCAAGTCCGGCACGGCAACTCCTACGAGCAGTACTTC	CASSQVRHGNSYEQYF
TRBV30	19	TRBJ2-7	.	.	TGTGCCTGGAACCCTGTACAATTGCTAGCGAGTTTCCCATCCTACGAGCAGTACTTC	CAWNPVQLLASFPSYEQYF
TRBV30	12	TRBJ2-5	.	.	TGTGCCTGGAGTTGGGTCCAAGAGACCCAGTACTTC	CAWSWVQETQYF
TRBV18	13	TRBJ1-1	.	.	TGTGCCAGCTCACCCATCCGGGACACTGAAGCTTTCTTT	CASSPIRDTEAFF
TRBV6-5	16	TRBJ1-1	.	.	TGTGCCAGCAGTTACGGGTTTAACGCAGGGAACACTGAAGCTTTCTTT	CASSYGFNAGNTEAFF
TRBV11-2	15	TRBJ2-3	.	TRBD1	TGTGCCAGCAGCCAAACGACAGGGGCGAGGGATACGCAGTATTTT	CASSQTTGARDTQYF
TRBV6-1	14	TRBJ1-5	.	.	TGTGCCAGCACCCTGGGCAGTACCAATCAGCCCCAGCATTTT	CASTLGSTNQPQHF
TRBV19	14	TRBJ2-7	.	TRBD1	TGTGCCAGTAGTCCCGGGACAGGGAACTACGAGCAGTACTTC	CASSPGTGNYEQYF
TRBV30	13	TRBJ2-2	.	TRBD1	TGTGCCTGGAGCGCCACAGGGGCCGGGGAGCTGTTTTTT	CAWSATGAGELFF
TRBV10-3	15	TRBJ2-5	.	TRBD2	TGTGCCATCAGGAGGGAGGGGATTGACCAAGAGACCCAGTACTTC	CAIRREGIDQETQYF
TRBV11-3	15	TRBJ2-1	.	.	TGTGCCAGCAGCTCTATGGGACAGAGCGGGAATGAGCAGTTCTTC	CASSSMGQSGNEQFF
TRBV4-3	14	TRBJ1-1	.	.	TGCGCCAGCAGCCAAGATGCGAGGGGCTCTGAAGCTTTCTTT	CASSQDARGSEAFF
TRBV6-6	14	TRBJ2-5	.	.	TGTGCCAGCAGTCGGCCGTCCGGAGGGCCGACCCAGTACTTC	CASSRPSGGPTQYF
TRBV7-9	15	TRBJ1-1	.	.	TGTGCCAGCAGCAGGTCAACAGGGCGAAGTACTGAAGCTTTCTTT	CASSRSTGRSTEAFF
TRBV19	15	TRBJ2-1	.	.	TGTGCCAGTAGTAACCTCAGGGGATGGTACAATGAGCAGTTCTTC	CASSNLRGWYNEQFF
TRBV7-6	14	TRBJ2-1	.	.	TGTGCCAGCAGCTTTGGACGGTGGGACAATGAGCAGTTCTTC	CASSFGRWDNEQFF
TRBV6-1	14	TRBJ1-6	.	TRBD1	TGTGCCAGCAGCGCCGGGACAGGCGGTTCACCCCTCCACTTT	CASSAGTGGSPLHF
TRBV7-2	14	TRBJ2-5	.	.	TGTGCCAGCAGCTTAGACACAGGGAGGGAGACCCAGTACTTC	CASSLDTGRETQYF
TRBV10-1	15	TRBJ2-5	.	TRBD1	TGCGCCAGCAGTCCGACTGGACAGGGGGGAGAGACCCAGTACTTC	CASSPTGQGGETQYF
TRBV7-9	15	TRBJ2-3	.	.	TGTGCCAGCAGCTTACAGGGAACTAGCACAGATACGCAGTATTTT	CASSLQGTSTDTQYF
TRBV19	12	TRBJ1-5	.	.	TGTGCCAGTAGGGCGGACAGAGGTCCCCAGCATTTT	CASRADRGPQHF
TRBV5-1	16	TRBJ1-5	.	.	TGCGCCAGCAGCTTGGCCGGCAGCCCTAGCAATCAGCCCCAGCATTTT	CASSLAGSPSNQPQHF
TRBV6-1	12	TRBJ1-2	.	.	TGTGCCAGCAGTGATCTAAAGAGGGGCTACACCTTC	CASSDLKRGYTF